These T cell receptor beta chains were read from a single sample in a study of cytomegalovirus exposure and HLA in healthy donors. The repertoire was sequenced with immunoSEQ multiplex PCR; TCRdb's copy has only in-frame clones and lacks some. This table has about 64,000 clones, about 85% appearing once. Sequencing was carried out using PBMCs. These receptors originate from a female donor in good health and CMV-seronegative. Both conserved end residues are part of each CDR3. The D gene is left open where the match is weak.

V	D	CDR3
TRBV19	-	CASSMWRDGNEQFF
TRBV10-3	-	CAISEGASFYGYTF
TRBV4-2	-	CASSQERVTEAFF
TRBV9	-	CASSAGAGAMNTEAFF
TRBV5-1	TRBD1	CASSLGQGSTDTQYF
TRBV4-3	-	CASSQDLIGEQFF
TRBV5-4	-	CASSLGGAGAIRTGELFF
TRBV27	-	CASSFSGDTSSYGYTF
TRBV30	-	CAWSVSAGSYNEQFF
TRBV1	-	CTSVGTSSTDTQYF
TRBV29-1	-	CSASGQMNTEAFF
TRBV19	TRBD2	CASSNSGGTEQFF
TRBV9	-	CASSVGRGRHSGANVLTF
TRBV6-1	-	CASSESPTVTGGTQYF
TRBV18	-	CASSPNAQGYGTGELFF
TRBV5-1	TRBD2	CASSSRTSGSDEQYF
TRBV9	TRBD2	CASSTRLAGDLTDTQYF
TRBV9	TRBD1	CASSPGQGTSLSSYNEQFF
TRBV5-6	-	CASSLRRRSGNTIYF
TRBV9	TRBD1	CASSGRDSLYGYTF
TRBV9	TRBD2	CASSLGGAVYTDTQYF
TRBV27	TRBD1	CASSLGQAQPQHF
TRBV10-2	TRBD2	CASYHETSARNEQFF
TRBV9	TRBD2	CASSGGLAGVADTQYF
TRBV5-6	-	CASSLIATQNGYTF
TRBV19	TRBD1	CASSIRQGSNQPQHF
TRBV7-8	TRBD1	CASSPIRTGGNRTKNIQYF
TRBV11-2	TRBD2	CASSLFAGGQETQYF
TRBV7-9	-	CASSKTGLNQPQHF
TRBV2	TRBD1	CASSGQGYEQYF
TRBV5-1	-	CASSFGGVKTQYF
TRBV11-2	-	CASSLYSSYEQYF
TRBV18	-	CASSPAEVIYEQYF
TRBV28	-	CASRSADEQYF
TRBV4-1	TRBD1	CASSQASGQGAYEQYF
TRBV19	-	CASRRGTSEAFF
TRBV7-3	-	CASTKKVDGSYNEQFF
TRBV9	TRBD2	CASSVSGTSSYNEQFF
TRBV19	TRBD2	CASNPLTSGTNTGELFF
TRBV5-4	TRBD1	CASSLPGTGAYEQYF
TRBV6-5	TRBD1	CASSLDRGSGNTIYF
TRBV30	-	CAWRKKQGGNTDTQYF
TRBV4-3	TRBD2	CASSQVGGTVTDTQYF
TRBV28	-	CASSSALALRDEQFF
TRBV4-1	TRBD2	CASSQGLAGGIVGFF
TRBV6-1	-	CASIQVVQLEAFF
TRBV4-1	TRBD1	CASSHGPGTGDTEAFF
TRBV27	TRBD2	CASSRAGTSGAKVTGELFF
TRBV5-4	TRBD2	CASSRQLTSGVSSTDTQYF
TRBV19	-	CASSILPRPRDEQYF
TRBV18	TRBD1	CASSENDRVLVEAFF
TRBV9	TRBD1	CASSAGQGNYGYTF
TRBV7-9	-	CASSSPGLARNTIYF
TRBV5-1	TRBD2	CASSLTLGGEQFF
TRBV29-1	TRBD1	CSVAGQGARSEQFF
TRBV6-1	-	CASSELNQPQHF
TRBV7-9	-	CASSSLTEGPLHF
TRBV5-6	TRBD2	CASSLSLAGSDTQYF
TRBV9	TRBD1	CASSPQDRGDYEQYF
TRBV4-2	-	CASSQAQGATNEKLFF